These T cell receptor beta chains were read from a single sample in a study of blood T cell repertoires in COVID-19. The method was immunoSEQ multiplex PCR; TCRdb's version includes in-frame clones alone and lacks a portion of them. Of approximately 300,000 clones detected, 88% appear once; the ten largest clones hold 4%. What was sequenced was peripheral blood. These receptors came from a woman between 45 and 60 years old with active or convalescent COVID-19. The CDR3 runs from the conserved cysteine through the conserved F or W. A D gene is named only where the DNA matches it firmly. Only part of the rows carry a size: once, few, many, or a class if the clone is expanded.

d_call: NA
j_call: TRBJ1-2
clone_size: NA
v_call: TRBV4-1
cdr3_length: 16
cdr3_nt: TGCGCCAGCAGCCAAGATATAACATCCTCAACATATGGCTACACCTTC
cdr3_aa: CASSQDITSSTYGYTF

d_call: TRBD1
j_call: TRBJ2-3
clone_size: NA
v_call: TRBV29-1
cdr3_length: 14
cdr3_nt: TGCAGCGTTGGGACAGGCTCTAGCACAGATACGCAGTATTTT
cdr3_aa: CSVGTGSSTDTQYF

d_call: NA
j_call: TRBJ2-5
clone_size: NA
v_call: TRBV21-1
cdr3_length: 20
cdr3_nt: TGTGCCAGCAGCAAAGTACAGGGGCTGATCTATGAGTGGGGGCAAGAGACCCAGTACTTC
cdr3_aa: CASSKVQGLIYEWGQETQYF

d_call: TRBD1
j_call: TRBJ1-6
clone_size: NA
v_call: TRBV19
cdr3_length: 14
cdr3_nt: TGTGCCAGTAGTATGAGGGACAGCAGTTCACCCCTCCACTTT
cdr3_aa: CASSMRDSSSPLHF

d_call: TRBD2
j_call: TRBJ2-3
clone_size: NA
v_call: TRBV4-1
cdr3_length: 16
cdr3_nt: TGCGCCAGCAGCCAAATATTTTTGGGGGGGACAGATACGCAGTATTTT
cdr3_aa: CASSQIFLGGTDTQYF

d_call: NA
j_call: TRBJ1-5
clone_size: NA
v_call: TRBV2
cdr3_length: 15
cdr3_nt: TGTGCCAGCAGGGCGACAGTAAATAGCAATCAGCCCCAGCATTTT
cdr3_aa: CASRATVNSNQPQHF

d_call: NA
j_call: TRBJ1-6
clone_size: NA
v_call: TRBV4-1
cdr3_length: 14
cdr3_nt: TGCGCCAGCAGCCTGACAGAAATAAATTCACCCCTCCACTTT
cdr3_aa: CASSLTEINSPLHF

d_call: NA
j_call: TRBJ2-7
clone_size: NA
v_call: TRBV30
cdr3_length: 16
cdr3_nt: TGTGCCTGGAGTGTATTTAGGGTAGCCCTAGGAGGCGAGCAGTACTTC
cdr3_aa: CAWSVFRVALGGEQYF

d_call: NA
j_call: TRBJ1-5
clone_size: NA
v_call: TRBV15
cdr3_length: 12
cdr3_nt: TGTGCCACAGGACAGAGCTATCAGCCCCAGCATTTT
cdr3_aa: CATGQSYQPQHF

d_call: NA
j_call: TRBJ2-2
clone_size: NA
v_call: TRBV19
cdr3_length: 15
cdr3_nt: TGTGCCAGTAGTATAGGTGGACAGCCCTACGGGGAGCTGTTTTTT
cdr3_aa: CASSIGGQPYGELFF

d_call: NA
j_call: TRBJ1-5
clone_size: once
v_call: TRBV5-1
cdr3_length: 15
cdr3_nt: TGCGCCAGCAGCTTGGCAGGGGAAAAGGGTCAGCCCCAGCATTTT
cdr3_aa: CASSLAGEKGQPQHF

d_call: TRBD1
j_call: TRBJ2-5
clone_size: NA
v_call: TRBV5-1
cdr3_length: 14
cdr3_nt: TGCGCCAGCAGCTTGACAGGGGACCAAGAGACCCAGTACTTC
cdr3_aa: CASSLTGDQETQYF

d_call: TRBD1
j_call: TRBJ1-5
clone_size: NA
v_call: TRBV15
cdr3_length: 16
cdr3_nt: TGTGCCACCAGCAGAGACCTTCAGGGGGTGGTTCAGCCCCAGCATTTT
cdr3_aa: CATSRDLQGVVQPQHF

d_call: NA
j_call: TRBJ1-1
clone_size: NA
v_call: TRBV10-3
cdr3_length: 12
cdr3_nt: TGTGCCATCAGGACGACAGGCTCTGAAGCTTTCTTT
cdr3_aa: CAIRTTGSEAFF